This T cell receptor (beta chain) was recovered during a study of blood T cell repertoires in COVID-19. Study in general: The United States, Italy and Spain were the sources of the acute and convalescent COVID-19 samples. From T cells, B-cell-depleted T cells, or PBMCs came the material, which was cDNA or gDNA.

Trimming removed 4 bases from V and 8 bases from J; junction bases left unmatched: 9. Looked up from germline, CDR1 is SGHDT and CDR2 is YYEEEE. The CDR3 length is 15 residues. Profiled with immunoSEQ multiplex PCR; TCRdb holds only in-frame clones, not every one. Among about 150,000 clones listed, 75% to 90% were seen once. The chain carries TRBV5-6 and TRBJ1-2; 12 bases line up with TRBD1. The source is an older woman with acute or convalescent COVID-19. The sequenced sample was peripheral blood. Here the CDR3 reads CASSPGTGGLGGYTF. In DNA, the CDR3 is TGTGCCAGCAGCCCCGGGACAGGGGGCTTAGGGGGCTACACCTTC.